The 7 T cell receptor beta chains listed next were all sequenced from one sample in a study of blood T cell repertoires in COVID-19. Clones were read by immunoSEQ multiplex PCR, and TCRdb kept only the in-frame ones, dropping some. The data show hundreds of thousands of clones, about 85% seen once. Sequenced material: peripheral blood. Receptors were obtained from a woman aged 18 to 35 with acute or convalescent COVID-19.

V and J are TRBV7-9 and TRBJ2-3, with D possibly matching TRBD1 (5 bases). The CDR3 sequence is 12 residues long. CDR1 is SEHNR, CDR2 FQNEAQ, per germline (reference sequence). The germline V and J ends were trimmed by 5 bases and 6 bases, with 9 bases remaining between them. The CDR3 DNA reads TGTGCCAGCAGCCCAGCAGGGGATACGCAGTATTTT. This gives the protein CASSPAGDTQYF.

On this clone itself: Other DNA variants within this sample encode the same CDR3. The J gene is TRBJ1-1, the V gene TRBV19; D unclear. V gave up 3 bases and J gave up 1 base, with 6 bases separating them. This CDR3 has 13 amino acids. Per the germline V gene, CDR1 is LNHDA and CDR2 is SQIVND (reference sequence). DNA for the CDR3: TGTGCCAGTAGTATTGGGCGGAACACTGAAGCTTTCTTT. Translating it yields CASSIGRNTEAFF.

The J gene is TRBJ2-2, the V gene TRBV2, with D unresolved. This CDR3 region has 13 residues. Germline CDR1 SNHLY, CDR2 FYNNEI. The V end lost 8 bases, the J end lost 5 bases, and 12 bases lay between the germline ends. CDR3 in DNA: TGTGCCAGCCGGCTAGACGGGACCGGGGAGCTGTTTTTT. Translating gives CASRLDGTGELFF.

This chain joins TRBV28 and TRBJ1-1; D is perhaps TRBD1 (5 bases). The CDR3 contains 14 residues. The germline V gene encodes CDR1 MDHEN and CDR2 SYDVKM. V was trimmed by 3 bases and J by 5 bases, leaving 13 bases between them. Written as DNA, the CDR3 is TGTGCCAGCAGTTTGCATGGGGCGGGGACTGAAGCTTTCTTT. It encodes CASSLHGAGTEAFF.

The chain has TRBV9 and TRBJ2-1; 14 positions agree with TRBD2. Germline V gene sequence: CDR1 SGDLS, CDR2 YYNGEE. The length of the CDR3 is 16 residues. V gave up 2 bases and J gave up 6 bases; unmatched junction bases: 4. CDR3 region: CASSVGLAGVGNEQFF. CDR3 nucleotide sequence: TGTGCCAGCAGCGTGGGACTAGCGGGAGTAGGCAATGAGCAGTTCTTC. The variable domain in full, with the rest retrieved from reference TRBV9 and TRBJ2-1, is DSGVTQTPKHLITATGQRVTLRCSPRSGDLSVYWYQQSLDQGLQFLIQYYNGEERAKGNILERFSAQQFPDLHSELNLSSLELGDSALYFCASSVGLAGVGNEQFFGPGTRLTVL.

This sequence joins TRBV9 and TRBJ2-5; weak D call: TRBD1 (5 bases). CDR1 and CDR2 from the germline V gene are SGDLS and YYNGEE. V was clipped by 4 bases and J by 4 bases, with 14 bases between them. This CDR3 is 14 amino acids long. Here the CDR3 DNA reads TGTGCCAGCAGCTCCCAGGGCCTCGGAGAGACCCAGTACTTC. This translates into CASSSQGLGETQYF.

This chain joins TRBV4-1 and TRBJ2-2; 7 nucleotides line up with TRBD1. Germline V gives CDR1 MGHRA, CDR2 YSYEKL. With V trimmed by 4 bases and J by 1 base, 3 bases remained unmatched. The CDR3 is 15 residues long. DNA of the CDR3: TGCGCCAGCAGCCCGGGGACAGAGAACACCGGGGAGCTGTTTTTT. This sequence encodes CASSPGTENTGELFF.